This T cell receptor (beta chain) was sequenced for a study of shared clonotypes between healthy human individuals. Study observations and caveats: Depth was large, yet rarefaction showed that sorted-subset sequencing was incomplete. Clonotype sharing across donors was expected to vary with sequencing depth. The donor pool, a small one, limited the genetic and exposure-history diversity represented.

Of note for this clone: Its specificity is unknown.

Repertoires were generated with immunoSEQ multiplex PCR, while TCRdb's copy carries only in-frame clones and drops some. The sample contains about 960,000 clones, more than 75% of which appear only once. The length of the CDR3 is 15 residues. Germline V lookup: CDR1 WSHSY, CDR2 SAAADI. Trimming removed 2 bases from V and 0 bases from J, with 11 bases in between. The sequence was collected from a man between 18 and 35 years old in good health. This rearrangement joins TRBV10-2 to TRBJ2-7; D call uncertain. Sequences were obtained from memory CD4+ T cells sorted from blood. Subset defined: CD45RA-negative fraction. The CDR3 DNA reads as TGCGCCAGCAGTGAGCCCTCTTTAGTCTCCTACGAGCAGTACTTC. Translating it yields CASSEPSLVSYEQYF.